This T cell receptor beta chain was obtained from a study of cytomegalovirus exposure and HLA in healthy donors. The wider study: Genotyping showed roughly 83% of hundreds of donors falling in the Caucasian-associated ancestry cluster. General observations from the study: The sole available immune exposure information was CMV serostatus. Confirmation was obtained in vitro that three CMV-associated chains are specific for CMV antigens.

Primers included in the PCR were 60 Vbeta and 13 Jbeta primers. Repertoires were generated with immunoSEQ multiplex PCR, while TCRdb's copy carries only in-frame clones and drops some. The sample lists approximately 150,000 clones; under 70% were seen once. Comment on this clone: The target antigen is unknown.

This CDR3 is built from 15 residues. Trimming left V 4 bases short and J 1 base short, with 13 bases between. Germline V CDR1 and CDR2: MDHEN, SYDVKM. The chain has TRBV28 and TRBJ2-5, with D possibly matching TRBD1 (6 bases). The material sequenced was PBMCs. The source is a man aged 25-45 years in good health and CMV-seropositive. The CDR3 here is CASSWQGITQETQYF. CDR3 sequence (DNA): TGTGCCAGCAGTTGGCAGGGGATCACCCAAGAGACCCAGTACTTC. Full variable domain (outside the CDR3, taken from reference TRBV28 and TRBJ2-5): DVKVTQSSRYLVKRTGEKVFLECVQDMDHENMFWYRQDPGLGLRLIYFSYDVKMKEKGDIPEGYSVSREKKERFSLILESASTNQTSMYLCASSWQGITQETQYFGPGTRLLVL.